The following is a T cell receptor beta chain sequence with its context. CDR3 size: 17 residues. Germline V gives CDR1 SGHRS, CDR2 YFSETQ. The data derive from a study of shared clonotypes between healthy human individuals. Produced via immunoSEQ multiplex PCR; TCRdb's table is partial and in-frame only. The table has a few million clones, approximately 92% seen once; the top ten hold around 0.14%. The chain carries TRBV5-1 and TRBJ2-5; D is tentatively TRBD1 or TRBD2 (5 bases each). The J call is in doubt because the DNA end fits TRBJ2-7 better. This clonotype originated in a man aged 18 to 35 in good health. Sequenced input: naive CD4+ T cells sorted from blood. Subset here: CD45RA+ positively selected. In DNA form, the CDR3 reads TGCGCCAGCAGCCTTGGGCTCCGGGGCAGGCCCGGCGACGAGCAGTACTTC. It codes for CASSLGLRGRPGDEQYF.